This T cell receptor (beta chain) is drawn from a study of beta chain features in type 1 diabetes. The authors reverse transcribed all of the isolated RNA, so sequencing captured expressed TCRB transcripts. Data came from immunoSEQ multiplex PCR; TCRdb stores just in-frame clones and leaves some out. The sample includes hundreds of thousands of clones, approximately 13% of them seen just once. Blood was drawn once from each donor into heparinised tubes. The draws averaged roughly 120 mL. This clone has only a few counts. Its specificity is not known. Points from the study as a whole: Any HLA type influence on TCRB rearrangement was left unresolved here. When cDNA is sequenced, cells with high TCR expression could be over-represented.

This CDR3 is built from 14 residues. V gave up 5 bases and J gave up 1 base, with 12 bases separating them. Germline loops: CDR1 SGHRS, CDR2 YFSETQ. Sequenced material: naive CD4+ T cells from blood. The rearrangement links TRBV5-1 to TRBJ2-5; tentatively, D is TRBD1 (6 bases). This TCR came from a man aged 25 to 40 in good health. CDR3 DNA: TGCGCCAGCAGGGGGGCTTCCCCCCAAGAGACCCAGTACTTC. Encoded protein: CASRGASPQETQYF.